The 31 T cell receptor beta chains below come from one sample, sequenced in a study of blood T cell repertoires in COVID-19. Produced via immunoSEQ multiplex PCR; TCRdb's table is partial and in-frame only. The sample includes almost 300,000 clones, roughly 91% seen only once; the top ten take 11%. Sample: peripheral blood. These receptors all come from a woman younger than 45 with COVID-19, enrolled during active disease.

V gene TRBV6-1 combines with J gene TRBJ2-5, with D perhaps matching TRBD1 (5 bases). The CDR3 totals 13 residues. Trimming stripped 1 base from V and 3 bases from J, with 6 bases between. From germline, CDR1 is MNHNS and CDR2 SASEGT. This CDR3 reads CASSEVREETQYF. The CDR3 DNA follows: TGTGCCAGCAGTGAAGTCAGGGAAGAGACCCAGTACTTC.

This clone showed up just once. The chain employs TRBV7-8 and TRBJ2-3, with a weak D call TRBD2 (6 bases). This CDR3 region has 11 residues. The germline V gene encodes CDR1 SGHVS and CDR2 FQNEAQ. V lost 5 bases and J 10 bases, leaving 10 bases between the germline ends. The CDR3 sequence is CASSPGRPQYF. CDR3 coding DNA: TGTGCCAGCAGCCCGGGGAGGCCGCAGTATTTT.

The chain carries TRBV10-1 and TRBJ2-1; weak D call: TRBD2 (7 bases). Germline CDR1 WNHNN, CDR2 SYGVQD (reference sequence). Trimming removed 0 bases from V and 6 bases from J, with 12 bases in between. This CDR3 spans 15 amino acids. The CDR3 reads CASSESTGGRNEQFF. CDR3 nucleotide sequence: TGCGCCAGCAGTGAGTCGACGGGGGGCCGCAATGAGCAGTTCTTC.

The chain is built from TRBV4-2 and TRBJ1-5; no firm D call. This CDR3 is 15 amino acids long. From germline, CDR1 is LGHNA and CDR2 YNFKEQ. The V end lost 8 bases, the J end lost 0 bases, and 14 bases lay between the germline ends. CDR3 DNA sequence: TGTGCCAGCGCACCAAACAGCTATAGCAATCAGCCCCAGCATTTT. Translated, it gives CASAPNSYSNQPQHF.

The chain employs TRBV5-1 and TRBJ2-1, with 11 bases identical to TRBD2. Germline trimming cut 4 bases from V and 6 bases from J; bases unmatched to any gene: 6. Germline-derived CDR1 and CDR2 are SGHRS and YFSETQ. The CDR3 totals 15 residues. CDR3 sequence: CASSIGLAGLNEQFF. In DNA, the CDR3 is TGCGCCAGCAGCATCGGACTAGCGGGTCTCAATGAGCAGTTCTTC. The full variable domain, rest sourced from reference TRBV5-1 and TRBJ2-1, is KAGVTQTPRYLIKTRGQQVTLSCSPISGHRSVSWYQQTPGQGLQFLFEYFSETQRNKGNFPGRFSGRQFSNSRSEMNVSTLELGDSALYLCASSIGLAGLNEQFFGPGTRLTVL.

There are a few counts of this clone. The genes are TRBV10-2 and TRBJ1-3; D not certain. V lost 2 bases and J lost 0, with 8 bases in between. The germline V gene encodes CDR1 WSHSY and CDR2 SAAADI. The length of the CDR3 is 15 residues. The CDR3 region has the DNA TGCGCCAGCAGTGAGACGGAGGGCTCTGGAAACACCATATATTTT. Amino acids: CASSETEGSGNTIYF.

The chain recombines TRBV14 with TRBJ1-6; TRBD1 is a possible D gene (5 bases). Germline V gene data show CDR1 as SGHDN and CDR2 as FVKESK. Between the trimmed V and J ends, which lost 6 bases and 6 bases, there was a span of 9 bases. The CDR3 spans 13 residues. CDR3 region: CASRGAFNSPLHF. Here the CDR3 DNA reads TGTGCCAGCAGAGGGGCGTTTAATTCACCCCTCCACTTT.

The J gene is TRBJ2-7, the V gene TRBV29-1, with D perhaps TRBD2 (7 bases). Per the germline V gene, CDR1 is SQVTM and CDR2 is ANQGSEA. The CDR3 consists of 12 residues. Trimming took off 4 bases at V and 4 bases at J, with 11 bases between the two ends. This CDR3 reads CSVGGGRYEQYF. Written as DNA, the CDR3 is TGCAGCGTTGGGGGGGGCAGGTACGAGCAGTACTTC.

The V and J genes are TRBV6-5 and TRBJ1-1; D unresolved. CDR3 length equals 13 residues. Between the trimmed V and J ends, which lost 7 bases and 4 bases, there was a span of 13 bases. CDR1 and CDR2 (germline): MNHEY, SVGAGI. The CDR3 DNA sequence: TGTGCCAGCACCTACGGGGAGTTCACTGAAGCTTTCTTT. Translating gives CASTYGEFTEAFF.

This clone was seen a single time. The CDR3 here is CASSFDGQGGGYTF. The CDR3, as DNA: TGTGCCAGCAGCTTCGATGGACAGGGAGGAGGCTACACCTTC. The chain links TRBV7-9 to TRBJ1-2, with 8 bases fitting TRBD1. The CDR3 length is 14 residues. CDR1 SEHNR and CDR2 FQNEAQ come from the germline V gene (reference sequence). V was pared by 3 bases and J by 8 bases, with 8 bases of the junction left unmatched.

This chain links TRBV10-3 with TRBJ2-7, with 14 bases fitting TRBD2. Unmatched junction bases numbered 6, after V lost 4 bases and J lost 4 bases. Per the germline V gene, CDR1 is ENHRY and CDR2 is SYGVKD. This CDR3 has 16 residues. The CDR3 DNA reads TGTGCCATCAGTGTCAAAGGACTAGCGGGGGGATACGAGCAGTACTTC. Translation: CAISVKGLAGGYEQYF.

The chain couples TRBV15 to TRBJ1-5; D uncertain. Trimming removed 6 bases at V and 0 bases at J, with 6 bases between. Per germline, CDR1 LNHNV and CDR2 YYDKDF (reference sequence). The CDR3 runs 13 residues. The CDR3 bases are TGTGCCACCAGAAACTATAGCAATCAGCCCCAGCATTTT. The encoded protein is CATRNYSNQPQHF.

The chain joins TRBV10-1 to TRBJ2-1, with D unclear. The CDR3 sequence is 15 residues long. V was pared by 4 bases and J by 1 base, with 11 bases between. CDR1 and CDR2 from the germline V gene are WNHNN and SYGVQD (reference sequence). The CDR3, as DNA: TGCGCCAGCAGTGGTACGGTGACTTCCTACAATGAGCAGTTCTTC. This encodes CASSGTVTSYNEQFF.

This clone was recorded many times. The chain has TRBV3-1 (or the pseudogene TRBV3-2) and TRBJ1-1; D possibly corresponds to TRBD1 (5 bases). Deletions cut 7 bases from V and 1 base from J, with 16 bases between. The CDR3 length is 15 residues. The germline gives CDR1 LGHDT, CDR2 YNNKEL (reference sequence). The chain's CDR3 is CASTHLAGGNTEAFF. CDR3 coding DNA: TGTGCCAGCACCCACCTGGCGGGGGGGAACACTGAAGCTTTCTTT.

The V gene is TRBV5-1, the J gene TRBJ1-2; 10 bases are a match to TRBD1. The germline CDR1 and CDR2 sequences are SGHRS and YFSETQ. The CDR3 is 14 amino acids. V gave up 2 bases and J gave up 6 bases; unmatched junction bases: 4. CDR3 coding DNA: TGCGCCAGCAGCTTCTTTGACAGGGGGCATGGCTACACCTTC. This translates into CASSFFDRGHGYTF.

This chain connects TRBV11-2 to TRBJ2-4; no firm D call. V was cut by 1 base and J by 6 bases, with 13 bases left in between. There are 15 residues in the CDR3. Germline V gives CDR1 SGHAT, CDR2 FQNNGV. CDR3 sequence reads: CASSLGQNSGNIQYF. CDR3 coding DNA: TGTGCCAGCAGCTTAGGCCAGAATTCAGGAAACATTCAGTACTTC.

The CDR3 loop is CASSLEADTEAFF. The CDR3 DNA reads as TGTGCCAGCAGCTTAGAAGCGGACACTGAAGCTTTCTTT. This chain joins TRBV7-9 and TRBJ1-1; D is uncertain. There are 13 residues in the CDR3. Germline lookup yields CDR1 SEHNR and CDR2 FQNEAQ (reference sequence). Trimming cost V 1 base and J 3 bases, with 6 bases left between them. The full variable domain, completed using reference TRBV7-9 and TRBJ1-1, is DTGVSQNPRHKITKRGQNVTFRCDPISEHNRLYWYRQTLGQGPEFLTYFQNEAQLEKSRLLSDRFSAERPKGSFSTLEIQRTEQGDSAMYLCASSLEADTEAFFGQGTRLTVV.

This sequence joins TRBV7-2 and TRBJ2-7; D remains ambiguous. Trimming took off 5 bases at V and 1 base at J, with 12 bases between the two ends. Looked up from germline, CDR1 is SGHTA and CDR2 is FQGNSA. This CDR3 contains 14 residues. CDR3 sequence (DNA): TGTGCCAGCAGCCCCATGAGGAAATCCTACGAGCAGTACTTC. Translating gives CASSPMRKSYEQYF.

This clone was observed once. The chain employs TRBV28 and TRBJ2-7; TRBD1 aligns across 9 bases. J gave up 6 bases and V 2 bases, and 8 bases lay outside the gene matches. In germline, CDR1 is MDHEN, CDR2 SYDVKM. This CDR3 is 15 amino acids long. CDR3 in DNA: TGTGCCAGCAGTTTAGGGGACAGGGTCGGTTTCGAGCAGTACTTC. Its protein product is CASSLGDRVGFEQYF.

V is TRBV27 and J is TRBJ1-1; possible D gene TRBD1, 5 bases. Germline V CDR1 and CDR2: MNHEY, SMNVEV (reference sequence). The CDR3 totals 14 residues. Trimming pared 3 bases from V and 4 bases from J, leaving 12 bases between. The CDR3 region has the DNA TGTGCCAGCAGTTTCGAGACAGCCAGCACTGAAGCTTTCTTT. Amino acids: CASSFETASTEAFF.

V and J are TRBV5-6 and TRBJ1-1; weak D call: TRBD1 (6 bases). Between the trimmed V and J ends, which lost 4 bases and 7 bases, there was a span of 11 bases. Germline values: CDR1 SGHDT, CDR2 YYEEEE. The CDR3 spans 12 residues. The chain's CDR3 is CASSGTMSEAFF. In DNA, the CDR3 is TGTGCCAGCAGCGGGACAATGAGTGAAGCTTTCTTT.

The J gene is TRBJ2-5, the V gene TRBV5-1, with D tentatively TRBD2 (6 bases). Trimming took 0 bases from V and 5 from J, leaving 17 bases between them. This CDR3 spans 16 amino acids. The germline gives CDR1 SGHRS, CDR2 YFSETQ. The CDR3 reads CASSLAVRGARETQYF. DNA for the CDR3: TGCGCCAGCAGCTTGGCGGTCCGCGGGGCTCGGGAGACCCAGTACTTC.

This chain links TRBV6-5 with TRBJ1-4; D possibly corresponds to TRBD1 (5 bases). The CDR3 is made up of 16 amino acids. Germline V gene data show CDR1 as MNHEY and CDR2 as SVGAGI. V shed 4 bases and J shed 6 bases, with 18 bases lying between them. The CDR3 reads CASSSAPGELYEKLFF. Written as DNA, the CDR3 is TGTGCCAGCAGTTCCGCACCGGGGGAATTATATGAAAAACTGTTTTTT.

The J gene is TRBJ1-2, the V gene TRBV10-3; TRBD1 aligns across 7 bases. This CDR3 region has 15 residues. After removal of 3 bases from V and 8 bases from J, the junction contained 12 bases not matched to a gene. From germline, CDR1 is ENHRY and CDR2 SYGVKD. The CDR3 DNA is TGTGCCATCAGTGATAGGGGGCGAGGGACGACGGGCTACACCTTC. It translates to CAISDRGRGTTGYTF.

This clone has only a few counts. The chain couples TRBV29-1 to TRBJ1-5, with a weak D call TRBD1 (6 bases). CDR1 and CDR2 (germline): SQVTM, ANQGSEA. The CDR3 is made up of 14 amino acids. The V gene lost 0 bases and the J gene lost 6 bases, with 12 bases spanning the gap. In nucleotides, the CDR3 is TGCAGCGTTGAAGATACAGGGACGGGTCAGCCCCAGCATTTT. Amino acid sequence: CSVEDTGTGQPQHF.

This clone occurred a few times. The V call is TRBV27, the J call TRBJ1-1, with TRBD1 as a possible D gene (5 bases). Trimming shortened V by 5 bases and J by 5 bases, and 12 bases separated the two germline ends. Germline V gene sequence: CDR1 MNHEY, CDR2 SMNVEV (reference sequence). CDR3 length: 13 amino acids. The CDR3 is CASSIPGGTEAFF. Here the CDR3 DNA reads TGTGCCAGCAGTATACCCGGGGGAACTGAAGCTTTCTTT.

This rearrangement joins TRBV27 to TRBJ1-5, with TRBD1 matching 8 bases. With V trimmed by 8 bases and J by 7 bases, 13 bases remained unmatched. This CDR3 comprises 15 residues. Per the germline V gene, CDR1 is MNHEY and CDR2 is SMNVEV (reference sequence). The CDR3 sequence is CASGPQGAFDQPQHF. The DNA of the CDR3 is TGTGCCAGCGGACCGCAGGGGGCCTTTGACCAGCCCCAGCATTTT.

This clone has a single count. V is TRBV6-5 and J is TRBJ1-2, with D possibly TRBD1 on 6 matching bases. Germline V gene sequence: CDR1 MNHEY, CDR2 SVGAGI. This CDR3 spans 14 amino acids. The V end lost 5 bases, the J end lost 3 bases, and 13 bases lay between the germline ends. CDR3 sequence reads: CASSPTGMDYGYTF. CDR3 coding DNA: TGTGCCAGCAGTCCCACAGGGATGGACTATGGCTACACCTTC.

The rearrangement joins TRBV5-1 to TRBJ2-4, with D possibly being TRBD1 (7 bases). Germline CDR1 SGHRS, CDR2 YFSETQ. The CDR3 is 15 amino acids. Between the trimmed V and J ends, which lost 4 bases and 5 bases, there was a span of 16 bases. The CDR3 region has the DNA TGCGCCAGCAGCCCCCGGAGGGGGCATGAAAACATTCAGTACTTC. It is translated as CASSPRRGHENIQYF.

The J gene is TRBJ1-1, the V gene TRBV12-5; D remains unclear. Germline V lookup: CDR1 LGHNT, CDR2 FRNRAP. Trimming took off 7 bases at V and 1 base at J, with 7 bases between the two ends. CDR3 length: 12 residues. In DNA, the CDR3 is TGTGCTAGTGACACACAGAACACTGAAGCTTTCTTT. It specifies CASDTQNTEAFF.

The chain couples TRBV15 to TRBJ1-4, with D unclear. This CDR3 contains 17 residues. Deletions cut 1 base from V and 6 bases from J, with 18 bases between. Germline V lookup: CDR1 LNHNV, CDR2 YYDKDF (reference sequence). The CDR3 region is CATSRALTRRHDEKLFF. The CDR3 nucleotides are TGTGCCACCAGCAGAGCCCTGACAAGGCGCCATGATGAAAAACTGTTTTTT. The entire variable domain, with the rest obtained from reference TRBV15 and TRBJ1-4, is as follows: DAMVIQNPRYQVTQFGKPVTLSCSQTLNHNVMYWYQQKSSQAPKLLFHYYDKDFNNEADTPDNFQSRRPNTSFCFLDIRSPGLGDTAMYLCATSRALTRRHDEKLFFGSGTQLSVL.